These 8 T cell receptor beta chains originate from one sample sequenced in a study of blood T cell repertoires in COVID-19. Sequencing was performed with immunoSEQ multiplex PCR; in TCRdb, only in-frame clones are kept and a portion is missing. The sample holds some 190,000 clones; roughly 80% are singletons and the top ten take 15% to 20%. Sample: peripheral blood. The receptors were gathered from a human donor in a cohort sampled during active COVID-19.

The chain recombines TRBV19 with TRBJ2-2, with 7 bases matching TRBD1. The V gene's germline CDR1 is LNHDA and CDR2 SQIVND (reference sequence). V dropped 6 bases and J dropped 1; count of bases not matched to a gene: 5. The CDR3 loop spans 15 amino acids. The chain's CDR3 is CASRTGQLNTGELFF. In DNA, the CDR3 is TGTGCCAGTAGGACGGGACAGCTGAACACCGGGGAGCTGTTTTTT.

This sequence joins TRBV11-3 and TRBJ2-5; 9 bases are a match to TRBD1. Germline V gives CDR1 SGHNT, CDR2 YENEEA. The CDR3 consists of 15 residues. V gave up 2 bases and J gave up 4 bases; unmatched junction bases: 5. CDR3 loop: CASSLRQGVGETQYF. The CDR3 DNA reads TGTGCCAGCAGCTTACGACAGGGGGTAGGAGAGACCCAGTACTTC.

This chain links TRBV2 with TRBJ1-5, with D tentatively TRBD1 (6 bases). V was trimmed by 11 bases and J by 2 bases, leaving 13 bases between them. Germline V CDR1 and CDR2: SNHLY, FYNNEI. CDR3 length: 13 residues. This CDR3 is CASGQMRNQPQHF. The CDR3 nucleotides read TGTGCCTCCGGACAGATGCGCAATCAGCCCCAGCATTTT.

The chain is built from TRBV6-6 and TRBJ2-1; 9 positions match TRBD1. J lost 7 bases, V lost 6 bases, and 10 bases had no gene match. The CDR3 totals 15 residues. Looked up from germline, CDR1 is MNHNY and CDR2 is SVGAGI (reference sequence). Here the CDR3 reads CASRRPTGGYNEQFF. CDR3 nucleotide sequence: TGTGCCAGCAGGAGACCCACAGGGGGCTATAATGAGCAGTTCTTC.

The chain employs TRBV7-3 and TRBJ1-1; the D is unclear. The CDR3 runs 14 residues. Germline CDR1 and CDR2: SGHTA and FQGTGA. V was cut by 2 bases and J by 2 bases, with 9 bases left in between. The CDR3, as DNA: TGTGCCAGCAGCTTAGGGCATTTCAACACTGAAGCTTTCTTT. Its protein product is CASSLGHFNTEAFF.

V usage is TRBV7-9 and J usage is TRBJ1-1, with D hard to call. The CDR3 has 13 amino acids. Per the germline V gene, CDR1 is SEHNR and CDR2 is FQNEAQ (reference sequence). V lost 2 bases and J 1 base, leaving 5 bases between the germline ends. The CDR3 DNA reads TGTGCCAGCAGCTTACCCGGGAACACTGAAGCTTTCTTT. Protein sequence: CASSLPGNTEAFF.

Written as DNA, the CDR3 is TGTGCCAGCAGCTTAGCCGGGACTTACTCTGGAAACACCATATATTTT. It specifies CASSLAGTYSGNTIYF. The V gene is TRBV7-9, the J gene TRBJ1-3, with a possible D match to TRBD1 (5 bases). CDR3 length: 16 residues. Germline V gene sequence: CDR1 SEHNR, CDR2 FQNEAQ (reference sequence). Trimming cost V 0 bases and J 0 bases, with 9 bases left between them.

The table lists this clone with a count of one. This chain links TRBV7-9 with TRBJ2-6, with D hard to call. Germline values: CDR1 SEHNR, CDR2 FQNEAQ (reference sequence). V was shortened by 0 bases and J by 0 bases, with 6 bases between the two germline ends. The CDR3 extends over 16 amino acids. The CDR3 protein is CASSLAAISGANVLTF. CDR3 DNA sequence: TGTGCCAGCAGCTTAGCCGCGATCTCTGGGGCCAACGTCCTGACTTTC.